This T cell receptor (beta chain) was captured in a study of blood T cell repertoires in COVID-19. Background on the study: T cells, B-cell-depleted T cells, or PBMCs provided the cDNA or gDNA that served as material.

This clone has only one observation. Germline V gene sequence: CDR1 GTSNPN, CDR2 SVGIG (reference sequence). The V gene lost 2 bases and the J gene lost 8 bases, with 15 bases spanning the gap. The CDR3 length is 14 residues. Per the original methods: Estimation of nucleated cell counts was performed using reference gene primer amplification. TCRdb's table, derived via immunoSEQ multiplex PCR, lists solely in-frame clones and lacks some. V and J calls plus clone size are reproduced from that table; the DNA served to infer D and trimming. The sample has roughly 230,000 clones, 84% seen once. The V and J genes are TRBV30 and TRBJ1-4; D unresolved. What was sequenced was peripheral blood. The clonotype originates from a man between 45 and 60 years old with active or convalescent COVID-19. The CDR3 loop is CAWSRRGEREKLFF. DNA for the CDR3: TGTGCCTGGAGTAGAAGAGGAGAAAGGGAAAAACTGTTTTTT.